The subject of this entry is one TCR beta chain. Antigen: not known. V lost 6 bases, J lost 6 bases, and 11 bases lay in between. CDR3 length equals 12 residues. Per the germline V gene, CDR1 is MNHNY and CDR2 is SVGAGI (reference sequence). The entry originates in a study of early T cells in non-severe SARS-CoV-2 infection. Overall study: The study sequenced bulk RNA from unsorted whole blood, with chains unpaired. Study observations and caveats: VDJdb matching skewed toward anti-spike CD8 responses, missing private and CD4 specificities.

Unique molecular identifiers were attached to individual cDNA molecules. TCRdb fed the 5' RACE reads into MiXCR, producing one record per CDR3 protein. The table includes tens of thousands of distinct CDR3 sequences, roughly an eighth detected once. Specimen: whole blood. The V gene is TRBV6-6, the J gene TRBJ1-1; D is ambiguous. The TCR originated in an adult who was a healthcare worker with PCR-confirmed SARS-CoV-2 infection or an uninfected control (not recorded which). The CDR3 DNA sequence: TGTGCCAGCAGCTTTGGACGGGCTGAAGCTTTCTTT. This translates into CASSFGRAEAFF.